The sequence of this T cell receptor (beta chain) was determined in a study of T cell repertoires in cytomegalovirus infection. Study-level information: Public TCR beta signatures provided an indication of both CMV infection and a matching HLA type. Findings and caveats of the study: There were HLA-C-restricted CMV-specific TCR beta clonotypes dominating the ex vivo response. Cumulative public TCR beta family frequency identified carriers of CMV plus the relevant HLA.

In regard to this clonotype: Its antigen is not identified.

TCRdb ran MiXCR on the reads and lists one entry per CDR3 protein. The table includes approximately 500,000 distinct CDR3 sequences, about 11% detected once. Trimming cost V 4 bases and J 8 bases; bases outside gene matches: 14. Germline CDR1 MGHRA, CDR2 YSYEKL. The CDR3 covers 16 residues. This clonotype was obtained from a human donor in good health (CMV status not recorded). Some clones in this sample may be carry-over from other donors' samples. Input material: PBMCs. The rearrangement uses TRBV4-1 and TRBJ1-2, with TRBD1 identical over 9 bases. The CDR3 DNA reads TGCGCCAGCAGCCTAATCCTGGACAGGGGCAAAGGGGGCTACACCTTC. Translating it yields CASSLILDRGKGGYTF.